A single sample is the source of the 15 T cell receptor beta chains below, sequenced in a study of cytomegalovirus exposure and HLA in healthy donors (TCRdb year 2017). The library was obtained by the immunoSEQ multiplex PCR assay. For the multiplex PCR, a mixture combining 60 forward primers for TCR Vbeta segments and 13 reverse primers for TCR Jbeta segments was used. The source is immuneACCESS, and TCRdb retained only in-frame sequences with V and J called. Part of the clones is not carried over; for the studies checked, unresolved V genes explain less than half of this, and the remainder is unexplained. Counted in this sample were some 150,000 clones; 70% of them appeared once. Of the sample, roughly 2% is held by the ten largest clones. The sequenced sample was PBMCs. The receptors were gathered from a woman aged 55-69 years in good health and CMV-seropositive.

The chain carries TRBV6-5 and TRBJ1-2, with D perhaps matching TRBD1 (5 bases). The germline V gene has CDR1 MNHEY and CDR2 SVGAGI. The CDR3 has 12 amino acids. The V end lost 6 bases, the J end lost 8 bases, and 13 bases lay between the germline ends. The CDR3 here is CASRKAGRGYTF. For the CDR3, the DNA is TGTGCCAGCAGAAAAGCGGGGCGCGGCTACACCTTC.

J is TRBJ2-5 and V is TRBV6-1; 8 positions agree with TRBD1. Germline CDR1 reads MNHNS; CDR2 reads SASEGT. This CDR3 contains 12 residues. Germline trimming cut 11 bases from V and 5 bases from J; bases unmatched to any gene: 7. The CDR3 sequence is CAGSGGRETQYF. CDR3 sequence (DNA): TGTGCCGGCTCAGGGGGCCGGGAGACCCAGTACTTC.

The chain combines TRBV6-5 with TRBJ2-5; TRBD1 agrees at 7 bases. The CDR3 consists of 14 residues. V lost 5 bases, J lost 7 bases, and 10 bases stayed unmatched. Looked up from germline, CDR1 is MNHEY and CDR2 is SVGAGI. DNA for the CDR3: TGTGCCAGCAGTCTAAGGCAGGGGGTCGGGACCCAGTACTTC. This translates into CASSLRQGVGTQYF.

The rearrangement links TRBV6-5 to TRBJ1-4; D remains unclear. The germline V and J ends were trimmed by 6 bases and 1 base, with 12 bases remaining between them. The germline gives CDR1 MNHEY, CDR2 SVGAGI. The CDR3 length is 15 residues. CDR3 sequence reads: CASSPTTGTNEKLFF. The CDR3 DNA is TGTGCCAGCAGCCCTACTACGGGAACTAATGAAAAACTGTTTTTT.

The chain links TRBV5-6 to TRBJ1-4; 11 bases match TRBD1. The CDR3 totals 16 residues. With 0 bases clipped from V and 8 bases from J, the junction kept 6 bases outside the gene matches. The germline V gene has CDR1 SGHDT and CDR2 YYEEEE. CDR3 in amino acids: CASSLAGQGANEKLFF. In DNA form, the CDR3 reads TGTGCCAGCAGCTTGGCTGGACAGGGGGCGAACGAAAAACTGTTTTTT.

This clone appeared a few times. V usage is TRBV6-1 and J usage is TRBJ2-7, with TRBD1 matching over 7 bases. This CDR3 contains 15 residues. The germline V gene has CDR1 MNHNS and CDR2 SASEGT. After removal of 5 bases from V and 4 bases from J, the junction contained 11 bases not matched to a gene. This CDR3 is CASSLDRVSRYEQYF. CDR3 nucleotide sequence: TGTGCCAGCAGTCTAGACAGGGTAAGTCGGTACGAGCAGTACTTC.

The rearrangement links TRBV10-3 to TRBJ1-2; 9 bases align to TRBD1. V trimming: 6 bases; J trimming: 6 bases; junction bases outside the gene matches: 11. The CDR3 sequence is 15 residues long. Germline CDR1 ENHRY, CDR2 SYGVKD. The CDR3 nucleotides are TGTGCCATCAGGCGGACAGGGGAGGGGAGCGATGGCTACACCTTC. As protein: CAIRRTGEGSDGYTF.

The CDR3 nucleotides are TGTGCCAGCTGGGGACTAGCGGGAGCAGATACGCAGTATTTT. It encodes CASWGLAGADTQYF. This rearrangement joins TRBV6-6 to TRBJ2-3; 14 bases are a match to TRBD2. V was clipped by 8 bases and J by 4 bases; unmatched bases: 2. The CDR3 length is 14 residues. CDR1 MNHNY and CDR2 SVGAGI come from the germline V gene (reference sequence).

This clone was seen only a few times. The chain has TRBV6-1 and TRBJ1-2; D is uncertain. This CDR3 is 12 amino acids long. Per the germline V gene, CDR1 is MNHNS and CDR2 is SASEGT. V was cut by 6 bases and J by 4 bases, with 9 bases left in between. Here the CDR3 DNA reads TGTGCCAGCAGATCCCTAGGCTATGGCTACACCTTC. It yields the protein CASRSLGYGYTF.

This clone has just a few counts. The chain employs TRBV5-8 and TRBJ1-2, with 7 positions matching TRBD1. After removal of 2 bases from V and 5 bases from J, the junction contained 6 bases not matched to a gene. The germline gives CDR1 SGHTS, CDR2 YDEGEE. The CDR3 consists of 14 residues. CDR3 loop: CASSLIRDRYGYTF. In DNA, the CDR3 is TGTGCCAGCAGCTTAATCCGGGACAGATATGGCTACACCTTC.

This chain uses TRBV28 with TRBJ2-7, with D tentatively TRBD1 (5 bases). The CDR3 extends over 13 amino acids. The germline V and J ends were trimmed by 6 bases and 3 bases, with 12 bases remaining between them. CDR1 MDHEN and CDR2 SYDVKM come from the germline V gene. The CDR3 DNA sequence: TGTGCCAGCAGGAAAGGGGCCCTCTACGAGCAGTACTTC. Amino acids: CASRKGALYEQYF. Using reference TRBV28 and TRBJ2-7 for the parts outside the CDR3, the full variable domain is DVKVTQSSRYLVKRTGEKVFLECVQDMDHENMFWYRQDPGLGLRLIYFSYDVKMKEKGDIPEGYSVSREKKERFSLILESASTNQTSMYLCASRKGALYEQYFGPGTRLTVT.

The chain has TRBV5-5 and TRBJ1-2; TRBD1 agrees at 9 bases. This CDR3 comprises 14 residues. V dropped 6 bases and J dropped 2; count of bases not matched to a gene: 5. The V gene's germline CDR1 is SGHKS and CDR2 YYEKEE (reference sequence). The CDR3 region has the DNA TGTGCCAGCATAGGGACAGGGAGGAACTATGGCTACACCTTC. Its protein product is CASIGTGRNYGYTF.

The CDR3 sequence is CRVAGGETQYF. CDR3 sequence (DNA): TGCAGAGTAGCGGGAGGGGAGACCCAGTACTTC. J is TRBJ2-5 and V is TRBV20-1; TRBD2 agrees at 11 bases. The CDR3 sequence is 11 residues long. The germline CDR1 and CDR2 sequences are DFQATT and SNEGSKA (reference sequence).

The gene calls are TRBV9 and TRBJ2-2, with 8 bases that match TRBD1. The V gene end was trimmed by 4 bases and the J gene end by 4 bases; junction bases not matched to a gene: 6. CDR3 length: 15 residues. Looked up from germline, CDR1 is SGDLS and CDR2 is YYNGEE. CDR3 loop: CASSPQTGGTGELFF. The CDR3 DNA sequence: TGTGCCAGCAGCCCTCAAACAGGGGGCACCGGGGAGCTGTTTTTT.

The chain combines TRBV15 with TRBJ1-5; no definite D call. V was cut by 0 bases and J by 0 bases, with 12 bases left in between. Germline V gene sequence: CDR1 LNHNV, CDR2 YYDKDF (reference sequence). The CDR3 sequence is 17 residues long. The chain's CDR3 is CATSRDGPPYSNQPQHF. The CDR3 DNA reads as TGTGCCACCAGCAGAGATGGGCCACCTTATAGCAATCAGCCCCAGCATTTT.